The 5 T cell receptor beta chains listed next were all sequenced from one sample in a study of T cell responses to AZD1222 COVID-19 vaccine. Clones were sequenced by immunoSEQ multiplex PCR, and TCRdb holds only the in-frame ones, with some missing. The table has roughly 70,000 clones, about 80% seen once; the top ten hold 5.5% to 7%. The source was peripheral blood, collected 28 days after the second AZD1222 dose. The receptor source for this set is an adult who received the AZD1222 COVID-19 vaccine.

This chain connects TRBV4-1 to TRBJ1-4, with 8 bases aligning to TRBD1. V shed 4 bases and J 6 bases; nucleotides not matched to a gene: 4. The CDR3 is 14 amino acids. Germline-derived CDR1 and CDR2 are MGHRA and YSYEKL. CDR3 amino acids: CASSLTGADEKLFF. In DNA form, the CDR3 reads TGCGCCAGCAGCCTGACAGGGGCGGATGAAAAACTGTTTTTT.

The chain uses TRBV5-1 and TRBJ1-1; 8 nucleotides line up with TRBD1. From germline, CDR1 is SGHRS and CDR2 YFSETQ. The CDR3 consists of 16 residues. Trimming at V came to 0 bases and at J to 2 bases, leaving 6 bases not matched to a gene. CDR3 sequence (DNA): TGCGCCAGCAGCTTGGAGCCAGGGGGCAGAAACACTGAAGCTTTCTTT. The encoded protein is CASSLEPGGRNTEAFF. The complete variable domain, with remaining parts taken from reference TRBV5-1 and TRBJ1-1, reads KAGVTQTPRYLIKTRGQQVTLSCSPISGHRSVSWYQQTPGQGLQFLFEYFSETQRNKGNFPGRFSGRQFSNSRSEMNVSTLELGDSALYLCASSLEPGGRNTEAFFGQGTRLTVV.

This clone occurred a few times. This chain uses TRBV6-2 or TRBV6-3 with TRBJ1-6; the D is unclear. This CDR3 has 11 amino acids. Trimming removed 5 bases at V and 12 bases at J, with 8 bases between. The germline V gene encodes CDR1 MNHEY and CDR2 SVGEGT. CDR3 loop: CASSAGVPLHF. The CDR3 bases are TGTGCCAGCAGTGCCGGGGTACCCCTCCACTTT.

This clone was detected only once. The chain combines TRBV5-1 with TRBJ1-2; D is possibly TRBD1 (5 bases). In germline, CDR1 is SGHRS, CDR2 YFSETQ. There are 15 residues in the CDR3. V dropped 4 bases and J dropped 4 bases, with 17 bases sitting between them. CDR3 amino acids: CASSLGGGITYGYTF. CDR3 in DNA: TGCGCCAGCAGCCTGGGCGGGGGAATCACCTATGGCTACACCTTC.

The chain uses TRBV3-1 (or the pseudogene TRBV3-2) and TRBJ1-1; no clear D. Germline CDR1 and CDR2: LGHDT and YNNKEL (reference sequence). This CDR3 region has 15 residues. The V gene lost 1 base and the J gene lost 0 bases, with 9 bases spanning the gap. CDR3 DNA sequence: TGTGCCAGCAGCCAAGGCGGCAGCTTGAACACTGAAGCTTTCTTT. This sequence encodes CASSQGGSLNTEAFF.